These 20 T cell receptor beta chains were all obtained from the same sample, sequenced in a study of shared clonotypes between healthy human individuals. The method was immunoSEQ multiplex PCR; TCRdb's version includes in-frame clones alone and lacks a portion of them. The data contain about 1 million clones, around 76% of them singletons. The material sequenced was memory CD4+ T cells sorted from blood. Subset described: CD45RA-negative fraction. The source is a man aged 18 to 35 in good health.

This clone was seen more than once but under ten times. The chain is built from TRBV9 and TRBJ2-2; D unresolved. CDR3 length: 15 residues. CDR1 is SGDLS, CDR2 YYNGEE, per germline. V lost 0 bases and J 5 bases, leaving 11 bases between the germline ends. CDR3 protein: CASSVAGLSTGELFF. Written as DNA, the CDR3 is TGTGCCAGCAGCGTAGCTGGCCTTTCTACCGGGGAGCTGTTTTTT.

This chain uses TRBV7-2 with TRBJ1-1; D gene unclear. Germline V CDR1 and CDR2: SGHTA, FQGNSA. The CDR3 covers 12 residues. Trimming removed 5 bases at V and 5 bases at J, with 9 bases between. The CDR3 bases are TGTGCCAGCAGCAGATCCGGGACTGAAGCTTTCTTT. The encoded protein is CASSRSGTEAFF. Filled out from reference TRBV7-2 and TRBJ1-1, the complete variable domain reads GAGVSQSPSNKVTEKGKDVELRCDPISGHTALYWYRQSLGQGLEFLIYFQGNSAPDKSGLPSDRFSAERTGGSVSTLTIQRTQQEDSAVYLCASSRSGTEAFFGQGTRLTVV.

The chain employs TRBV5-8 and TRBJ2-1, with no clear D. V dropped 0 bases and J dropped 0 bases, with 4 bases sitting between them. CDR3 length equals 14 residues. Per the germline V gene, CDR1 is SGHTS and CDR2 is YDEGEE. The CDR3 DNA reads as TGTGCCAGCAGCTTGGGTGCCTCCTACAATGAGCAGTTCTTC. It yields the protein CASSLGASYNEQFF.

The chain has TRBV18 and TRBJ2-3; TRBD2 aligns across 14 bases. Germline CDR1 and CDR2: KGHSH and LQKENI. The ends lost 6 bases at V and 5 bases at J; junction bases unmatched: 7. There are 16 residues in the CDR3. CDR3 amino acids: CASSSGLAGAGDTQYF. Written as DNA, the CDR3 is TGTGCCAGCTCGTCGGGACTAGCGGGAGCTGGAGATACGCAGTATTTT. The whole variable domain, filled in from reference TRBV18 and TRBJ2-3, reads NAGVMQNPRHLVRRRGQEARLRCSPMKGHSHVYWYRQLPEEGLKFMVYLQKENIIDESGMPKERFSAEFPKEGPSILRIQQVVRGDSAAYFCASSSGLAGAGDTQYFGPGTRLTVL.

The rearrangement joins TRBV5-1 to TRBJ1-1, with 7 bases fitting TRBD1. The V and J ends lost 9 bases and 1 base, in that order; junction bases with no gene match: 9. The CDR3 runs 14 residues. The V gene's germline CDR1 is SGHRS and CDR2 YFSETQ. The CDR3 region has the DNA TGCGCCACCACGACAGGGATGGAGAACACTGAAGCTTTCTTT. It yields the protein CATTTGMENTEAFF.

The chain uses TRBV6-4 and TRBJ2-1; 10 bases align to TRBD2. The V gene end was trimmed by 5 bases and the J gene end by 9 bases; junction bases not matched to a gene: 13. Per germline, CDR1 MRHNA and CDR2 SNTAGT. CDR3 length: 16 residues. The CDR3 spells CASSSLAGSSGGEQFF. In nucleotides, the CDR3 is TGTGCCAGCAGTTCACTAGCGGGGTCTTCAGGTGGTGAGCAGTTCTTC.

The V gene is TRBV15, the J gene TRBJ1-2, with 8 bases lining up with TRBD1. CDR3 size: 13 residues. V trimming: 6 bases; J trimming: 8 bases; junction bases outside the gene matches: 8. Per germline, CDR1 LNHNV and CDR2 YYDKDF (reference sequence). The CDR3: CATSLTGEGGYTF. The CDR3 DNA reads TGTGCCACCAGTCTGACAGGGGAGGGGGGCTACACCTTC.

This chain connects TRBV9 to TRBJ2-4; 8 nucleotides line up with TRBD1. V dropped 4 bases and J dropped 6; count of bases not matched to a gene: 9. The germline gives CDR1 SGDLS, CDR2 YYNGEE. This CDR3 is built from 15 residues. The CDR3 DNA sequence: TGTGCCAGCAGCCCCCGACAGGGGAAATCAAACATTCAGTACTTC. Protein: CASSPRQGKSNIQYF.

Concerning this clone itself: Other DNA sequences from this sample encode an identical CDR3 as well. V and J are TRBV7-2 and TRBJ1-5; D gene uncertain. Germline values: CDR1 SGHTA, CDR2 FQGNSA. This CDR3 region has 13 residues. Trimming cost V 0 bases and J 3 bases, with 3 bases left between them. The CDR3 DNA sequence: TGTGCCAGCAGCTTAGCTGACAATCAGCCCCAGCATTTT. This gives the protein CASSLADNQPQHF.

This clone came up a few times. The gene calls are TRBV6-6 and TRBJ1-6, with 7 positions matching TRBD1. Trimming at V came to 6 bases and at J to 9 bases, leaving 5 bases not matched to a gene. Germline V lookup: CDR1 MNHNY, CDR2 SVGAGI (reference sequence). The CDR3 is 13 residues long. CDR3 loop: CASRVDRASPLHF. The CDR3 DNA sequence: TGTGCCAGCAGAGTTGACAGGGCTTCACCCCTCCACTTT.

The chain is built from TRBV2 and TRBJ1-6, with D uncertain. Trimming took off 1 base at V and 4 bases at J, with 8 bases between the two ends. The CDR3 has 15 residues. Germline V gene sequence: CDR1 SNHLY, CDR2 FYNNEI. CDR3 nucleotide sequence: TGTGCCAGCAGTGAAGGGCAGAGTTATAATTCACCCCTCCACTTT. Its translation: CASSEGQSYNSPLHF. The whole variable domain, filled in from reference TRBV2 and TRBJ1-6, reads EPEVTQTPSHQVTQMGQEVILRCVPISNHLYFYWYRQILGQKVEFLVSFYNNEISEKSEIFDDQFSVERPDGSNFTLKIRSTKLEDSAMYFCASSEGQSYNSPLHFGNGTRLTVT.

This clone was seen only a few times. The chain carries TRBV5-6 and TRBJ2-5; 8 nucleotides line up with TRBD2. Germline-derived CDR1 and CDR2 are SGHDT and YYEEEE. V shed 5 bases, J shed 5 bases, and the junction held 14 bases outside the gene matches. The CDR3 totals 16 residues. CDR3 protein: CASRRDGTRVYETQYF. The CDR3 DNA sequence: TGTGCCAGCAGAAGAGACGGGACTAGAGTTTACGAGACCCAGTACTTC.

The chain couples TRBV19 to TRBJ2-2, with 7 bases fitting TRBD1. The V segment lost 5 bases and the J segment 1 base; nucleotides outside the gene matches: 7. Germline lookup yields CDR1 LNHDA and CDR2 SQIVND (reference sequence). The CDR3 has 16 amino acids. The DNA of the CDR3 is TGTGCCAGTAGTCCCGTGGACAGGTTGAACACCGGGGAGCTGTTTTTT. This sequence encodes CASSPVDRLNTGELFF. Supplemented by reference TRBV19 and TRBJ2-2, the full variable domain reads DGGITQSPKYLFRKEGQNVTLSCEQNLNHDAMYWYRQDPGQGLRLIYYSQIVNDFQKGDIAEGYSVSREKKESFPLTVTSAQKNPTAFYLCASSPVDRLNTGELFFGEGSRLTVL.

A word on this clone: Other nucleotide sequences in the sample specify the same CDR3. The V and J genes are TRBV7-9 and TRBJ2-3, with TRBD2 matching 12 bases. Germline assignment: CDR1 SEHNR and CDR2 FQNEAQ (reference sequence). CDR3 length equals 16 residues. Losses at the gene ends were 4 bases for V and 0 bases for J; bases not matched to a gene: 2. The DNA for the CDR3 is TGTGCCAGCAGCTCCGGGACTAGCGGGAGCACAGATACGCAGTATTTT. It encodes CASSSGTSGSTDTQYF.

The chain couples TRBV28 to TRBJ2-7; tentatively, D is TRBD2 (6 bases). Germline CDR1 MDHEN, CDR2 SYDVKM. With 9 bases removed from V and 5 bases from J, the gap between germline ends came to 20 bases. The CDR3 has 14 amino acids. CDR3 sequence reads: CASLKTGVPHEQYF. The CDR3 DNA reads TGTGCCAGTCTAAAGACGGGGGTCCCCCACGAGCAGTACTTC.

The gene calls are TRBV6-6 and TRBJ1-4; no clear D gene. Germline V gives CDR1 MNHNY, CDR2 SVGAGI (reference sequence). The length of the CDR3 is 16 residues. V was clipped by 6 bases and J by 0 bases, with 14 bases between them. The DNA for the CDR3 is TGTGCCAGCAGCCTCGGGTTGGAAACAACTAATGAAAAACTGTTTTTT. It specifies CASSLGLETTNEKLFF.

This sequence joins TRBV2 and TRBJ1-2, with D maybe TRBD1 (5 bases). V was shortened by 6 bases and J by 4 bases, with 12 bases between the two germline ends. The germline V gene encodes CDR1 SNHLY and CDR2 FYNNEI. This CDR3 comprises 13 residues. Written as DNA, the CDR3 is TGTGCCAGCAGCGCCGACAGCATCTATGGCTACACCTTC. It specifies CASSADSIYGYTF.

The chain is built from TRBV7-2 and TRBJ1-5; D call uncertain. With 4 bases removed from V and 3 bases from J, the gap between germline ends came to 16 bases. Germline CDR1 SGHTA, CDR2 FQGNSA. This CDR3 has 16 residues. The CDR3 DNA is TGTGCCAGCAGCTCTCGTATTGGCGGGATCAATCAGCCCCAGCATTTT. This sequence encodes CASSSRIGGINQPQHF.

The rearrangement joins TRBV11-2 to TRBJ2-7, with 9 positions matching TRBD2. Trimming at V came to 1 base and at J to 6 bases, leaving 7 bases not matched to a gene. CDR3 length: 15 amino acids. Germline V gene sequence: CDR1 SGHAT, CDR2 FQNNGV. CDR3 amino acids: CASSLGGRATLEQYF. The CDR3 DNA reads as TGTGCCAGCAGCTTAGGCGGGAGGGCCACCCTCGAGCAGTACTTC.

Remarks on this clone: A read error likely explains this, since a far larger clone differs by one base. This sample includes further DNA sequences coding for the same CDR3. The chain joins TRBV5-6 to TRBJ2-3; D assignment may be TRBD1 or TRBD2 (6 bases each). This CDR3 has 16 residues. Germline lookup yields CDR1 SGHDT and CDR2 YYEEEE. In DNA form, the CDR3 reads TGTGCCAGTAGCTTAGGTACGGGGGCGAACACAGATACGCAGTATTTT. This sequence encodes CASSLGTGANTDTQYF.